This TCR beta chain stems from a study of cytomegalovirus exposure and HLA in healthy donors. Study-level points and caveats: The authors enumerated over 150 TCR beta chains as linked to cytomegalovirus.

Germline V gives CDR1 MDHEN, CDR2 SYDVKM. This CDR3 has 15 amino acids. J gave up 13 bases and V 5 bases, and 12 bases lay outside the gene matches. As for this clone: Its target is not known.

Assay: immunoSEQ multiplex PCR; the TCRdb copy retains only in-frame clones and omits some. This table has about 73,000 clones, approximately 94% appearing once. The chain has TRBV28 and TRBJ1-6, with 9 positions matching TRBD1. This TCR derives from a woman between 18 and 30 years old in good health and CMV-seropositive. Sequenced material: PBMCs. The CDR3 here is CASSTAGTGKAPLHF. The CDR3 nucleotides are TGTGCCAGCAGTACCGCCGGGACAGGGAAGGCGCCCCTCCACTTT.